Given below is one T cell receptor (beta chain) in context. This sample was taken from a study of blood T cell repertoires in COVID-19. Looking at the study overall: In each case, the material was cDNA or gDNA derived from T cells, B-cell-depleted T cells, or PBMCs.

Seattle patients were enrolled during active infection and followed longitudinally. The data were produced by immunoSEQ multiplex PCR, yet TCRdb's version contains in-frame clones alone and is incomplete. The data show tens of thousands of clones, with approximately 74% seen just once and about 6.5% held by the top ten. This sequence originates from a man in his fifties or sixties with COVID-19, enrolled during active disease. The sequenced sample was peripheral blood.

CDR3 residues: CASSVRPGTTYNEQFF. CDR3 coding DNA: TGTGCCAGTAGTGTCCGACCCGGGACAACATACAATGAGCAGTTCTTC. This chain connects TRBV19 to TRBJ2-1; tentatively, D is TRBD1 (6 bases). This CDR3 region has 16 residues. Germline V gene lookup returns CDR1 LNHDA and CDR2 SQIVND (reference sequence). V gave up 5 bases and J gave up 4 bases, with 18 bases separating them.